The clone carrying this T cell receptor (beta chain) showed up many times. Its antigen remains unknown. The data were obtained in a study of T cells in Graves' hyperthyroidism and ophthalmopathy. The germline V gene encodes CDR1 SGHRS and CDR2 YFSETQ. Trimming cost V 0 bases and J 6 bases, with 15 bases left between them. The CDR3 length is 16 residues. RNA transcripts yielded amplified TCR beta CDR3 regions. The HTBI primer set drove a first-round RT-PCR of the TCR CDR3. Each CDR3 protein is one row after TCRdb ran MiXCR on the multiplex PCR reads. The table records 300,000 to 450,000 distinct CDR3 sequences, about a fifth of them present only once. Study outcomes and limitations: Blood also showed most of the thyroid clonotypes that were expanded above 0.001. Ophthalmopathy could be told apart from stable hyperthyroidism with a 13 V-J model.

The receptor comes from a man aged 18 to 29 with Graves' ophthalmopathy. The sequenced sample consisted of blood. The chain is built from TRBV5-1 and TRBJ1-4; D call uncertain. CDR3 region: CASSLDRGPADEKLFF. CDR3 coding DNA: TGCGCCAGCAGCTTGGATCGGGGTCCGGCGGATGAAAAACTGTTTTTT.